This record covers a single TCR beta chain. This specimen comes from a study of blood T cell repertoires in COVID-19. At the level of the study: Researchers got acute and convalescent COVID-19 samples from the United States, Italy and Spain. PBMCs, B-cell-depleted T cells, or T cells were the source of the cDNA or gDNA that made up the material.

CDR3 length equals 13 residues. The germline V gene encodes CDR1 SGHRS and CDR2 YFSETQ. Trimming took off 2 bases at V and 2 bases at J, with 6 bases between the two ends. Profiled with immunoSEQ multiplex PCR; TCRdb holds only in-frame clones, not every one. The sample consists of 200,000 or so clones, 80% to 95% of them appearing once. The chain is built from TRBV5-1 and TRBJ2-3; unclear D gene. The clonotype was recovered from a man aged 60 to 75 with COVID-19, enrolled during active disease. The specimen sequenced was peripheral blood. CDR3 nucleotide sequence: TGCGCCAGCAGCTTTACAGCCACAGATACGCAGTATTTT. Protein sequence: CASSFTATDTQYF.